A single sample gave rise to the 5 T cell receptor beta chains below, sequenced in a study of cytomegalovirus exposure and HLA in healthy donors (dated by TCRdb to about 2017). Receptor amplification or capture employed the immunoSEQ multiplex PCR assay. Not all clones reach the TCRdb copy of this immuneACCESS table, which keeps in-frame sequences only. Checked studies attribute under half of the gap to unresolved V genes and leave the rest unexplained. The sample yields 110,000 or so clones; around 88% were counted once. About 1.7% of the sample belongs to the ten largest clones. Sequencing used PBMCs. Every receptor here comes from a man in his late teens or twenties in good health and CMV-seronegative.

The CDR3 spells CAISESAGAPSGYTF. CDR3 nucleotides: TGTGCCATCAGTGAGTCGGCAGGGGCCCCCTCCGGCTACACCTTC. V is TRBV10-3 and J is TRBJ1-2; perhaps TRBD1 as D (6 bases). The CDR3 contains 15 residues. CDR1 and CDR2 (germline): ENHRY, SYGVKD. V lost 0 bases to trimming and J lost 8 bases, with 16 bases between them.

The J gene is TRBJ1-4, the V gene TRBV9; the D is unclear. Germline V CDR1 and CDR2: SGDLS, YYNGEE. V was pared by 4 bases and J by 7 bases, with 20 bases between. This CDR3 comprises 16 residues. The CDR3 here is CASSKDRVRDSEKLFF. DNA for the CDR3: TGTGCCAGCAGCAAAGACCGGGTGCGGGATAGTGAAAAACTGTTTTTT.

The rearrangement links TRBV19 to TRBJ2-7; maybe TRBD2 (6 bases). The germline V gene has CDR1 LNHDA and CDR2 SQIVND (reference sequence). This CDR3 is 15 amino acids long. Deletions cut 0 bases from V and 2 bases from J, with 11 bases between. CDR3 residues: CASSIDLGGTYEQYF. The DNA of the CDR3 is TGTGCCAGTAGTATAGATCTTGGGGGGACCTACGAGCAGTACTTC.

The V and J genes are TRBV28 and TRBJ2-1; D is perhaps TRBD2 (5 bases). The CDR3 totals 19 residues. Germline V gene data show CDR1 as MDHEN and CDR2 as SYDVKM. V lost 8 bases and J 6 bases, leaving 32 bases between the germline ends. CDR3 residues: CASPPTVGTATREGNEQFF. In DNA, the CDR3 is TGTGCCAGCCCTCCCACGGTGGGAACGGCAACCCGAGAGGGCAATGAGCAGTTCTTC.

The chain recombines TRBV9 with TRBJ1-2; 7 positions match TRBD1. The CDR3 is 15 residues long. Germline V gives CDR1 SGDLS, CDR2 YYNGEE. The V and J ends lost 4 bases and 4 bases, in that order; junction bases with no gene match: 10. CDR3: CASSPTDRDLYGYTF. The CDR3 nucleotides read TGTGCCAGCAGCCCCACCGACAGGGATCTCTATGGCTACACCTTC.